These T cell receptor beta chains were read from a single sample in a study of vaccination and CD4 T cells after COVID-19. TCRdb analysed the PCR reads with MiXCR anew, one entry per CDR3 protein. This table holds about 17,000 distinct CDR3 sequences, almost 60% found once. These receptors are not linked to any known antigen. Sequenced material: CD4+ T cells from blood, cultured in vitro. All receptors come from a human donor who had recovered from COVID-19. Both conserved end residues are part of each CDR3. D genes are given only for firm matches. Clone size is stated in some rows and not others, as once, few, many or a class when expanded.

V gene,D gene,J gene,clone size,CDR3 DNA,CDR3 protein
TRBV19,TRBD1,TRBJ1-1,-,TGTGCCAGTAGGTACTCGACAGGGACCATCCAGTCGCCTGAAGCTTTCTTT,CASRYSTGTIQSPEAFF
TRBV20-1,TRBD1,TRBJ2-7,-,TGCAGTGCTGCCGACAGGGTGTACGAGCAGTACTTC,CSAADRVYEQYF
TRBV6-1,TRBD2,TRBJ2-3,-,TGTGCCAGCAGTGTGACTAGCCCAGATACGCAGTATTTT,CASSVTSPDTQYF
TRBV7-2,TRBD2,TRBJ2-1,-,TGTGCCAGCAGCTTAGGACTAGCGGGGAATAATGAGCAGTTCTTC,CASSLGLAGNNEQFF
TRBV20-1,TRBD2,TRBJ2-7,-,TGCAGTGCTAGCGCTAGCGGGGGTTCCTACGAGCAGTACTTC,CSASASGGSYEQYF
TRBV15,-,TRBJ1-2,few,TGTGCCACCAGCAGAGATTGGGGCAGGGATAGCTATGGCTACACCTTC,CATSRDWGRDSYGYTF
TRBV18,TRBD2,TRBJ2-3,once,TGTGCCAGCTCGTACCGACTAGCGGGGGGATCTGATACGCAGTATTTT,CASSYRLAGGSDTQYF
TRBV7-8,-,TRBJ1-2,-,TGTGCCAGCAGCTTAATCATAGTGCAAACCTTTGCTAACTATGGCTACACCTTC,CASSLIIVQTFANYGYTF
TRBV20-1,-,TRBJ2-2,few,TGCAGTGCAAAGAATCCCGGGGCCGCGAACACCGGGGAGCTGTTTTTT,CSAKNPGAANTGELFF
TRBV20-1,-,TRBJ2-6,-,TGCAGTGCTAGAGATAGATCTGGGGCCAACGTCCTGACTTTC,CSARDRSGANVLTF
TRBV6-2/TRBV6-3,-,TRBJ1-5,few,TGTGCCAGCAGTACCCATGGGCCCCAGCATTTT,CASSTHGPQHF
TRBV5-6,-,TRBJ1-2,-,TGTGCCAGCAGCTCCATCCCTGCGTCTCCTAACTATGGCTACACCTTC,CASSSIPASPNYGYTF
TRBV7-3,-,TRBJ2-7,-,TGTGCCAGCAGCTTGGTGGCGGGATCAGTTCAGGAGCAGTACTTC,CASSLVAGSVQEQYF
TRBV20-1,-,TRBJ2-7,-,TGCAGTGCTAGAGATAACCCGGGCAGAGGGTACGAGCAGTACTTC,CSARDNPGRGYEQYF
TRBV5-4,TRBD2,TRBJ2-3,-,TGTGCCAGCAGCTTCCTAGCGGGAGCGGTAGATACGCAGTATTTT,CASSFLAGAVDTQYF
TRBV20-1,-,TRBJ1-5,-,TGCAGTGCCGGGGGGGCAGCAACATCCGTCCAGCATTTT,CSAGGAATSVQHF
TRBV20-1,-,TRBJ2-7,-,TGCAGTGCTGAAGGGATCGCCAAGGGGGAGCAGTACTTC,CSAEGIAKGEQYF
TRBV12-3/TRBV12-4,-,TRBJ2-7,-,TGTGCCAGCAGGTTAGGGTGGGGCTCCTACGAGCAGTACTTC,CASRLGWGSYEQYF
TRBV19,-,TRBJ1-2,-,TGTGCCAGTAGTTATCAGGGTTCTAACTATGGCTACACCTTC,CASSYQGSNYGYTF
TRBV6-2/TRBV6-3,-,TRBJ2-1,few,TGTGCCAGCAGTTACTCTGTCGAGAACAATGAGCAGTTCTTC,CASSYSVENNEQFF
TRBV21-1,-,TRBJ1-3,-,TGTGCCAGCAGCAAAGTAGGGGCGGCTGGAAACACCATATATTTT,CASSKVGAAGNTIYF
TRBV6-2/TRBV6-3,-,TRBJ2-7,-,TGTGCCAGCAGTCTATCGCCGGGTCACATCTTCTACGAGCAGTACTTC,CASSLSPGHIFYEQYF
TRBV7-2,-,TRBJ2-5,-,TGTGCCAGCAGCTTAAGTAGTACTAGTAGGTGGGAGACCCAGTACTTC,CASSLSSTSRWETQYF
TRBV7-2,TRBD2,TRBJ2-5,-,TGTGCCAGCAGCCAGAGGCTAGCGGGGGAGGAGACCCAGTACTTC,CASSQRLAGEETQYF
TRBV20-1,TRBD1,TRBJ2-5,-,TGCAGTGCTACACACTCGGGACAGACCCTCCAAGAGACCCAGTACTTC,CSATHSGQTLQETQYF
TRBV7-9,TRBD2,TRBJ2-1,once,TGTGCCAGCAGCTTAGTCCGGACTAGCGCCTACAATGAGCAGTTCTTC,CASSLVRTSAYNEQFF
TRBV27,-,TRBJ1-2,-,TGTGCCAGCAGGGGACTGAACTATGGCTACACCTTC,CASRGLNYGYTF
TRBV11-3,-,TRBJ2-7,-,TGTGCCGGACGGGGCCTCCCGGAGTGCTCCTACGAGCAGTACTTC,CAGRGLPECSYEQYF
TRBV5-3,-,TRBJ1-1,-,TGTGCCAGAAGCGGCCGGACCTTGAACACTGAAGCTTTCTTT,CARSGRTLNTEAFF
TRBV6-2/TRBV6-3,-,TRBJ2-7,-,TGTGCCAGCAGTAACCCCTACTCCAGGGCCTACGAGCAGTACTTC,CASSNPYSRAYEQYF
TRBV6-1,-,TRBJ2-7,-,TGTGCCAGCAGTGATGCGGGGCACTACGAGCAGTACTTC,CASSDAGHYEQYF
TRBV5-4,-,TRBJ2-7,-,TGTGCCAGCAGCTTGGCGTACGGGAGCATCCCCTATGAGCAGTACTTC,CASSLAYGSIPYEQYF
TRBV6-5,-,TRBJ2-3,few,TGTGCCAGCAGTTACGGGGGGGCTGGCACAGATACGCAGTATTTT,CASSYGGAGTDTQYF
TRBV15,TRBD2,TRBJ2-7,-,TGTGCCACCAGCAGAGACCCGACGGGAGGGCCCTACGAGCAGTACTTC,CATSRDPTGGPYEQYF
TRBV4-1,-,TRBJ2-2,-,TGCGCCAGCAGCCACGTACCGGGACAAAGGACCGGGGAGCTGTTTTTT,CASSHVPGQRTGELFF
TRBV2,TRBD2,TRBJ2-7,-,TGTGCCAGCAGACCCGGACTAGCGGGGGGGTACGAGCAGTACTTC,CASRPGLAGGYEQYF
TRBV7-9,-,TRBJ1-2,-,TGTGCCAGCAGCCCCCCACGGGGCTATGGCTACACCTTC,CASSPPRGYGYTF
TRBV11-3,TRBD1,TRBJ2-3,-,TGTGCCAGCAGCTTAGCCGGACAGGGAGATACGCAGTATTTT,CASSLAGQGDTQYF
TRBV27,-,TRBJ2-7,-,TGTGCCAGCAGTTTATCTGCCAGACCGCCCATTTACTACGAGCAGTACTTC,CASSLSARPPIYYEQYF
TRBV20-1,TRBD1,TRBJ2-7,few,TGCAGTGCTTTTACTCCGGGACAGGGAGTACCCTACGAGCAGTACTTC,CSAFTPGQGVPYEQYF
TRBV20-1,TRBD2,TRBJ2-2,-,TGCAGTGCAAGAGCGGGGTTCGGGGTGCATGGCGGGGAGCTGTTTTTT,CSARAGFGVHGGELFF
TRBV7-3,-,TRBJ1-3,-,TGTGCCAGCAGCTTAACGGGAGGTGGAAACACCATATATTTT,CASSLTGGGNTIYF
TRBV21-1,-,TRBJ1-1,medium-sized,TGTGCCAGCAGCAAAACTGGACAGGAGCGAAACATGAACACTGAAGCTTTCTTT,CASSKTGQERNMNTEAFF